Described below is a single TCR beta chain sequence and its context. Authors' data handling: How many nucleated cells were present was estimated from reference gene primer amplification. Sequenced by immunoSEQ multiplex PCR; TCRdb stores in-frame clones only, minus some. V and J calls and clone size follow that table, whereas D and trimming were derived from the DNA. The sample includes about 48,000 clones, over 65% of them seen just once. This sample is drawn from a study of blood T cell repertoires in COVID-19. Study in general: Samples representing acute and convalescent COVID-19 were sourced from the United States, Italy and Spain. PBMCs, B-cell-depleted T cells, or T cells were the source of the cDNA or gDNA that made up the material.

This clonotype was obtained from a woman in her fifties or sixties with acute or convalescent COVID-19. Material for sequencing was peripheral blood.

The CDR3 DNA reads TGTGCCAGCAGCTTAAACCCACTCCGACAGGGAGGTGGGGACACTGAAGCTTTCTTT. Translated: CASSLNPLRQGGGDTEAFF. The V gene is TRBV7-3, the J gene TRBJ1-1; 7 bases fit TRBD1. V lost 1 base, J lost 3 bases, and 17 bases stayed unmatched. The CDR3 is made up of 19 amino acids. Germline CDR1 and CDR2: SGHTA and FQGTGA.